One sample yielded the 18 T cell receptor beta chains listed below, sequenced in a study of blood T cells in healthy people across ages. Sample-barcoded 5' priming and a J-beta primer mix drove a second PCR of 7 to 11 cycles. A single record per CDR3 protein comes from TCRdb applying MiXCR to the 5' RACE reads. This table has approximately 1.5 million distinct CDR3 sequences, roughly a third appearing once. Sequencing was carried out using blood. Source of these receptors: a woman between 25 and 40 years old in good health.

This clonotype was recorded a few times. The chain joins TRBV12-3 or TRBV12-4 to TRBJ2-3, with D possibly being TRBD1 (6 bases). Trimming left V 2 bases short and J 4 bases short, with 7 bases between. The length of the CDR3 is 13 residues. The CDR3 DNA sequence: TGTGCCAGCAGTTTACGGACAGCAGATACGCAGTATTTT. Encoded protein: CASSLRTADTQYF.

This clonotype came up a few times. The chain joins TRBV20-1 to TRBJ2-7; D is unclear. V gave up 6 bases and J gave up 1 base, with 10 bases separating them. CDR3 size: 12 residues. Germline V lookup: CDR1 DFQATT, CDR2 SNEGSKA (reference sequence). CDR3 DNA sequence: TGCAGTGCCCTGACGGAGTCCTACGAGCAGTACTTC. This encodes CSALTESYEQYF.

This clonotype was detected a few times. V usage is TRBV2 and J usage is TRBJ2-5; D might be TRBD1 (5 bases). Trimming removed 4 bases at V and 2 bases at J, with 11 bases between. Per germline, CDR1 SNHLY and CDR2 FYNNEI. CDR3 length equals 14 residues. The CDR3 loop reads CASSVQGGQETQYF. The CDR3 DNA sequence: TGTGCCAGCAGTGTCCAGGGTGGGCAAGAGACCCAGTACTTC.

A word on this clonotype: A much bigger clone sits one base away, suggesting this may be a read error. V is TRBV11-2 and J is TRBJ2-1; TRBD2 matches 7 bases. This CDR3 region has 21 residues. Germline CDR1 SGHAT, CDR2 FQNNGV. Written as DNA, the CDR3 is TGTGCCAGCAGCTTAGTCCCCCATGTAGCGGGTGCGCTTAGCTCCTACAGTGAGCAGTTCTTC. Translation gives CASSLVPHVAGALSSYSEQFF.

The sample holds many counts of this clonotype. The rearrangement uses TRBV20-1 and TRBJ2-3; 8 bases map to TRBD2. Germline V lookup: CDR1 DFQATT, CDR2 SNEGSKA (reference sequence). Unmatched junction bases numbered 6, after V lost 0 bases and J lost 4 bases. The CDR3 extends over 15 amino acids. The chain's CDR3 is CSARDPTSGSDTQYF. The CDR3 DNA reads as TGCAGTGCTAGAGATCCAACTAGCGGATCAGATACGCAGTATTTT.

A few counts support this clonotype. The rearrangement uses TRBV12-5 and TRBJ2-1; 10 bases agree with TRBD2. V lost 1 base to trimming and J lost 9 bases; unmatched junction nucleotides: 15. The CDR3 sequence is 18 residues long. The germline V gene encodes CDR1 LGHNT and CDR2 FRNRAP. CDR3 protein: CASGLGRTSGGGPTEQFF. The CDR3 nucleotides are TGTGCTAGTGGTTTGGGCCGGACTAGCGGAGGGGGACCCACTGAGCAGTTCTTC.

The chain employs TRBV5-1 and TRBJ2-1; 8 bases fit TRBD2. The CDR3 covers 15 residues. Per germline, CDR1 SGHRS and CDR2 YFSETQ. After removal of 2 bases from V and 7 bases from J, the junction contained 8 bases not matched to a gene. The CDR3 reads CASSFSGVDTNEQFF. CDR3 DNA sequence: TGCGCCAGCAGCTTTAGCGGGGTAGATACGAATGAGCAGTTCTTC.

This clonotype was observed a handful of times. CDR3 amino acids: CASSSTNIGGEQFF. The CDR3 DNA reads as TGTGCCAGCAGCTCCACCAATATAGGGGGTGAGCAGTTCTTC. The chain is built from TRBV7-2 and TRBJ2-1, with D possibly TRBD1 on 6 matching bases. V shed 4 bases and J shed 9 bases, with 16 bases lying between them. The CDR3 loop spans 14 amino acids. Germline-derived CDR1 and CDR2 are SGHTA and FQGNSA.

The V gene is TRBV10-3, the J gene TRBJ2-5; 11 bases are a match to TRBD2. V lost 6 bases, J lost 4 bases, and 4 bases stayed unmatched. The CDR3 covers 14 residues. The germline V gene has CDR1 ENHRY and CDR2 SYGVKD. The CDR3 region has the DNA TGTGCCATCAGACTAGCGGGAGTGGGAGAGACCCAGTACTTC. Translating gives CAIRLAGVGETQYF.

V and J are TRBV5-1 and TRBJ2-5, with 10 nucleotides matching TRBD1. The V and J ends lost 4 bases and 11 bases, in that order; junction bases with no gene match: 11. Per the germline V gene, CDR1 is SGHRS and CDR2 is YFSETQ. This CDR3 comprises 14 residues. The CDR3 spells CASSGRGQGSIQYF. The DNA for the CDR3 is TGCGCCAGCAGCGGGAGGGGACAGGGGTCGATACAGTACTTC.

This clonotype has at least ten counts. This rearrangement joins TRBV4-1 to TRBJ2-1; 10 nucleotides agree with TRBD2. This CDR3 region has 16 residues. The germline gives CDR1 MGHRA, CDR2 YSYEKL. J was trimmed by 5 bases and V by 0 bases; bases with no gene match: 4. The CDR3 here is CASSQDELAGDNEQFF. DNA of the CDR3: TGCGCCAGCAGCCAAGATGAGCTAGCGGGGGACAATGAGCAGTTCTTC.

The rearrangement joins TRBV6-1 to TRBJ2-5, with a weak D call TRBD1 (5 bases). Per germline, CDR1 MNHNS and CDR2 SASEGT. The CDR3 loop spans 15 amino acids. Trimming removed 3 bases from V and 2 bases from J, with 13 bases in between. The CDR3 is CASSDQGRKQETQYF. In DNA, the CDR3 is TGTGCCAGCAGTGATCAGGGTCGGAAGCAAGAGACCCAGTACTTC.

This clonotype has a handful of counts. This chain connects TRBV14 to TRBJ2-7, with D perhaps matching TRBD1 (6 bases). The CDR3 covers 14 residues. Trimming cost V 4 bases and J 2 bases, with 12 bases left between them. The germline CDR1 and CDR2 sequences are SGHDN and FVKESK. In DNA, the CDR3 is TGTGCCAGCAGCCCACATTGGACAGCCTACGAGCAGTACTTC. Residues: CASSPHWTAYEQYF.

This chain links TRBV29-1 with TRBJ1-2, with D hard to call. V gave up 2 bases and J gave up 7 bases, with 17 bases separating them. The length of the CDR3 is 14 residues. Germline lookup yields CDR1 SQVTM and CDR2 ANQGSEA. The DNA of the CDR3 is TGCAGCGTTGAACCGGCCTTATTACGCCGTGGCTACACCTTC. Protein product: CSVEPALLRRGYTF.

In its sample, this clonotype was seen a few times. This rearrangement joins TRBV12-3 or TRBV12-4 to TRBJ2-7; 7 nucleotides align to TRBD1. Trimming removed 3 bases from V and 4 bases from J; junction bases left unmatched: 9. This CDR3 has 15 amino acids. The CDR3 loop reads CASSFWDSGRYEQYF. CDR3 DNA sequence: TGTGCCAGCAGTTTTTGGGACAGTGGACGGTACGAGCAGTACTTC.

This clonotype was detected only a few times. The chain has TRBV7-9 and TRBJ2-6; 8 positions agree with TRBD1. The CDR3 loop spans 13 amino acids. CDR1 is SEHNR, CDR2 FQNEAQ, per germline (reference sequence). After removal of 5 bases from V and 10 bases from J, the junction contained 4 bases not matched to a gene. The CDR3, as DNA: TGTGCCAGCAGCGGCGGACAGGGAAACGTCCTGACTTTC. Protein: CASSGGQGNVLTF.

The chain recombines TRBV10-3 with TRBJ1-3; D unclear. In germline, CDR1 is ENHRY, CDR2 SYGVKD. The V and J ends lost 4 bases and 0 bases respectively, with 16 bases between them. The CDR3 consists of 17 residues. The CDR3 DNA is TGTGCCATCAGTGTAGGTTCGGCACAAGGCTCTGGAAACACCATATATTTT. Protein sequence: CAISVGSAQGSGNTIYF.

The rearrangement uses TRBV20-1 and TRBJ2-2; TRBD1 aligns across 8 bases. V lost 3 bases and J lost 5; bases outside the gene matches: 5. Germline values: CDR1 DFQATT, CDR2 SNEGSKA (reference sequence). This CDR3 comprises 14 residues. The CDR3 is CSASQGAQTGELFF. CDR3 DNA: TGCAGTGCTAGCCAGGGGGCGCAAACCGGGGAGCTGTTTTTT.